Below, 28 T cell receptor beta chains from the same sample are listed, as sequenced in a study of tissue T cells after allogeneic stem cell transplantation. Generated by immunoSEQ multiplex PCR, the TCRdb table keeps only in-frame clones and is missing some. The table has fewer than 30,000 clones, roughly 87% seen once; the top ten hold over 3%. The sample in question was blood, obtained before transplantation. Source of these receptors: a woman aged 18-49 years who later had graft-versus-host disease after an allogeneic stem cell transplant.

The DNA for the CDR3 is TGTGCCAGCAGCTTGGTCCCAGACAGACTCTACGAGCAGTACTTC. Protein: CASSLVPDRLYEQYF. V and J are TRBV5-4 and TRBJ2-7, with D possibly being TRBD1 (5 bases). Germline lookup yields CDR1 SGHNT and CDR2 YYREEE (reference sequence). The CDR3 runs to 15 residues. V lost 0 bases to trimming and J lost 3 bases, with 13 bases between them.

V is TRBV4-1 and J is TRBJ1-1; the D is unclear. Deletions cut 3 bases from V and 4 bases from J, with 18 bases between. From germline, CDR1 is MGHRA and CDR2 YSYEKL. This CDR3 has 16 residues. This CDR3 is CASSHRSKRLSTEAFF. The CDR3 bases are TGCGCCAGCAGCCATCGATCGAAGCGCCTGAGCACTGAAGCTTTCTTT.

This chain links TRBV5-4 with TRBJ2-3; the D gene is possibly TRBD1 (6 bases). Germline V gene data show CDR1 as SGHNT and CDR2 as YYREEE (reference sequence). The CDR3 spans 16 residues. Trimming pared 4 bases from V and 0 bases from J, leaving 15 bases between. CDR3 amino acids: CASSPAGQRSTDTQYF. The CDR3 bases are TGTGCCAGCAGCCCGGCTGGACAGCGAAGCACAGATACGCAGTATTTT.

By frequency in the sample, this clone is medium-sized (0.01 to 0.1%). The V and J genes are TRBV5-1 and TRBJ2-7; no definite D call. The CDR3 length is 15 residues. In germline, CDR1 is SGHRS, CDR2 YFSETQ. With 0 bases removed from V and 2 bases from J, the gap between germline ends came to 12 bases. The CDR3 loop reads CASSLGLTATYEQYF. The DNA for the CDR3 is TGCGCCAGCAGCTTGGGGCTTACAGCTACCTACGAGCAGTACTTC.

The J gene is TRBJ1-4, the V gene TRBV5-1; D unresolved. The V and J ends lost 5 bases and 1 base respectively, with 6 bases between them. Per germline, CDR1 SGHRS and CDR2 YFSETQ. The CDR3 contains 13 residues. The CDR3 DNA follows: TGCGCCAGCAGACTTTTAACTAATGAAAAACTGTTTTTT. Its protein is CASRLLTNEKLFF.

The V call is TRBV5-1, the J call TRBJ2-1; D not certain. Trimming removed 0 bases at V and 7 bases at J, with 8 bases between. CDR3 length equals 13 residues. Per the germline V gene, CDR1 is SGHRS and CDR2 is YFSETQ. The CDR3 sequence: CASSLASRNEQFF. In nucleotides, the CDR3 is TGCGCCAGCAGCTTGGCGTCGAGAAATGAGCAGTTCTTC.

The genes are TRBV5-6 and TRBJ2-1; 9 bases align to TRBD2. V trimming: 2 bases; J trimming: 5 bases; junction bases outside the gene matches: 5. The CDR3 sequence is 15 residues long. The V gene's germline CDR1 is SGHDT and CDR2 YYEEEE. The CDR3 sequence: CASSLSGGSHNEQFF. CDR3 coding DNA: TGTGCCAGCAGCTTAAGCGGGGGGTCACACAATGAGCAGTTCTTC.

The chain uses TRBV10-3 and TRBJ2-7; the match to TRBD1 covers 7 bases. This CDR3 has 14 amino acids. Looked up from germline, CDR1 is ENHRY and CDR2 is SYGVKD. V was clipped by 6 bases and J by 0 bases; unmatched bases: 5. CDR3 sequence: CAISPGQSSYEQYF. The CDR3 DNA reads TGTGCCATCAGCCCGGGACAGTCCTCCTACGAGCAGTACTTC.

The V gene is TRBV5-4, the J gene TRBJ1-1; D is uncertain. The V and J ends lost 1 base and 3 bases respectively, with 10 bases between them. The CDR3 runs to 14 residues. Germline CDR1 is SGHNT and CDR2 is YYREEE (reference sequence). CDR3: CASSLRSGDTEAFF. CDR3 nucleotides: TGTGCCAGCAGCTTGAGGAGCGGGGACACTGAAGCTTTCTTT.

This sequence joins TRBV11-3 and TRBJ2-7; D not resolved. CDR1 is SGHNT and CDR2 is YENEEA in the germline V gene. This CDR3 is built from 13 residues. Trimming stripped 3 bases from V and 5 bases from J, with 11 bases between. Written as DNA, the CDR3 is TGTGCCAGCAGCTTCCTAGGTGGGGACGAGCAGTACTTC. Translating gives CASSFLGGDEQYF.

The chain joins TRBV4-2 to TRBJ2-7; possibly TRBD2 for D (6 bases). This CDR3 spans 15 amino acids. V was pared by 0 bases and J by 1 base, with 10 bases between. Looked up from germline, CDR1 is LGHNA and CDR2 is YNFKEQ. The CDR3 sequence: CASSQEGGESYEQYF. CDR3 nucleotides: TGTGCCAGCAGCCAAGAAGGCGGGGAGTCCTACGAGCAGTACTTC.

This clone has just a few counts. The chain employs TRBV4-3 and TRBJ2-2; D is perhaps TRBD1 (5 bases). CDR1 is LGHNA, CDR2 YSLEER, per germline. The CDR3 is 16 amino acids. Trimming removed 3 bases at V and 2 bases at J, with 13 bases between. The CDR3 bases are TGCGCCAGCAGCCATCTAACAGGAAGTAACACCGGGGAGCTGTTTTTT. As protein: CASSHLTGSNTGELFF.

The genes are TRBV2 and TRBJ1-4; D ambiguous. The V and J ends lost 6 bases and 1 base respectively, with 6 bases between them. CDR3 length equals 13 residues. The V gene's germline CDR1 is SNHLY and CDR2 FYNNEI. The CDR3 DNA is TGTGCCAGCAGGGAGCTAACTAATGAAAAACTGTTTTTT. Protein product: CASRELTNEKLFF.

This chain joins TRBV6-5 and TRBJ1-2; D might be TRBD1 (5 bases). The CDR3 runs to 12 residues. Trimming pared 10 bases from V and 7 bases from J, leaving 16 bases between. CDR1 and CDR2 from the germline V gene are MNHEY and SVGAGI. The CDR3 DNA reads as TGTGCCACAACGCCGGGGGTGCCTGGCTACACCTTC. It encodes CATTPGVPGYTF.

The rearrangement joins TRBV6-2 or TRBV6-3 to TRBJ1-5; D gene uncertain. Deletions cut 6 bases from V and 7 bases from J, with 10 bases between. CDR3 length: 12 amino acids. Germline V lookup: CDR1 MNHEY, CDR2 SVGEGT. CDR3 loop: CASSSIWQPQHF. CDR3 sequence (DNA): TGTGCCAGCAGCTCCATATGGCAGCCCCAGCATTTT.

CDR3 sequence (DNA): TGTGCCAGCTCAGATCGGGGCCCGAGCACAGATACGCAGTATTTT. Its translation: CASSDRGPSTDTQYF. V and J are TRBV18 and TRBJ2-3; D may match TRBD1 or TRBD2 (5 bases each). This CDR3 is 15 amino acids long. The germline gives CDR1 KGHSH, CDR2 LQKENI. Trimming removed 5 bases from V and 0 bases from J, with 12 bases in between.

The V and J genes are TRBV18 and TRBJ2-7; 13 positions match TRBD2. This CDR3 has 13 residues. The J segment lost 4 bases and the V segment lost 8 bases, leaving 2 bases of the junction unmatched. The V gene's germline CDR1 is KGHSH and CDR2 LQKENI. CDR3 sequence reads: CASGTSGTYEQYF. CDR3 DNA: TGTGCCAGCGGGACTAGCGGGACGTACGAGCAGTACTTC.

The chain carries TRBV28 and TRBJ1-1, with 7 bases aligning to TRBD1. From germline, CDR1 is MDHEN and CDR2 SYDVKM. The CDR3 sequence is 13 residues long. V shed 11 bases and J 7 bases; nucleotides not matched to a gene: 13. CDR3 protein: CALFPPGQHEAFF. CDR3 in DNA: TGTGCCTTATTCCCCCCGGGACAGCATGAAGCTTTCTTT.

The V gene is TRBV5-6, the J gene TRBJ1-1; D gene unclear. Germline V gene sequence: CDR1 SGHDT, CDR2 YYEEEE. CDR3 length: 14 amino acids. V was pared by 0 bases and J by 3 bases, with 9 bases between. This CDR3 is CASSLGAEDTEAFF. DNA of the CDR3: TGTGCCAGCAGCTTGGGCGCGGAGGACACTGAAGCTTTCTTT. Filled out from reference TRBV5-6 and TRBJ1-1, the complete variable domain reads DAGVTQSPTHLIKTRGQQVTLRCSPKSGHDTVSWYQQALGQGPQFIFQYYEEEERQRGNFPDRFSGHQFPNYSSELNVNALLLGDSALYLCASSLGAEDTEAFFGQGTRLTVV.

This chain links TRBV7-6 with TRBJ1-4; D remains unclear. CDR3 length: 13 residues. The V gene's germline CDR1 is SGHVS and CDR2 FNYEAQ. Trimming removed 1 base at V and 7 bases at J, with 7 bases between. Here the CDR3 DNA reads TGTGCCAGCAGCTTAGGGAACAGTGAAAAACTGTTTTTT. The encoded protein is CASSLGNSEKLFF. The full variable domain, with the rest looked up from reference TRBV7-6 and TRBJ1-4, is GAGVSQSPRYKVTKRGQDVALRCDPISGHVSLYWYRQALGQGPEFLTYFNYEAQQDKSGLPNDRFSAERPEGSISTLTIQRTEQRDSAMYRCASSLGNSEKLFFGSGTQLSVL.

CDR3 nucleotide sequence: TGTGCCAGCAGCCAGTACCCTTACACTTCACCCCTCCACTTT. This encodes CASSQYPYTSPLHF. The rearrangement joins TRBV6-4 to TRBJ1-6; unclear D gene. The CDR3 is made up of 14 amino acids. Trimming took 6 bases from V and 9 from J, leaving 15 bases between them. CDR1 MRHNA and CDR2 SNTAGT come from the germline V gene.

The genes are TRBV6-2 or TRBV6-3 and TRBJ2-1; D is undetermined. V shed 3 bases and J shed 9 bases, with 6 bases lying between them. CDR3 size: 11 residues. Germline CDR1 and CDR2: MNHEY and SVGEGT. Here the CDR3 DNA reads TGTGCCAGCAGTTATCATGGTGAGCAGTTCTTC. Translating it yields CASSYHGEQFF.

The chain uses TRBV28 and TRBJ1-2; possibly TRBD1 for D (5 bases). The CDR3 is 13 residues long. Germline lookup yields CDR1 MDHEN and CDR2 SYDVKM. V lost 3 bases and J lost 7, with 12 bases in between. Written as DNA, the CDR3 is TGTGCCAGCAGTTTCTATCGGGGGGGTGGCTACACCTTC. Encoded protein: CASSFYRGGGYTF.

This clone was seen a handful of times. The chain couples TRBV4-1 to TRBJ2-3; TRBD2 aligns across 10 bases. This CDR3 is 16 amino acids long. The trim removed 3 bases at V and 3 bases at J, leaving 6 bases unmatched. CDR1 and CDR2 (germline): MGHRA, YSYEKL. The CDR3 reads CASSQNLAGVTDTQYF. CDR3 in DNA: TGCGCCAGCAGCCAGAACCTAGCGGGAGTTACAGATACGCAGTATTTT.

V gene TRBV11-3 combines with J gene TRBJ1-3; tentatively, D is TRBD1 (5 bases). This CDR3 contains 15 residues. The germline CDR1 and CDR2 sequences are SGHNT and YENEEA. Trimming took off 4 bases at V and 4 bases at J, with 14 bases between the two ends. CDR3 sequence reads: CASSSSGSKGNTIYF. In DNA form, the CDR3 reads TGTGCCAGCAGCTCCTCAGGGTCGAAAGGAAACACCATATATTTT.

This clone was observed a single time. This chain's CDR3 is CASSVARTLGYTF. The CDR3 DNA follows: TGTGCCAGCAGCGTAGCCCGCACTTTAGGCTACACCTTC. The chain carries TRBV9 and TRBJ1-2; D gene ambiguous. Deletions cut 0 bases from V and 8 bases from J, with 11 bases between. Germline V CDR1 and CDR2: SGDLS, YYNGEE. There are 13 residues in the CDR3.

The chain recombines TRBV7-2 with TRBJ1-3, with a weak D call TRBD1 (5 bases). Germline V CDR1 and CDR2: SGHTA, FQGNSA. The CDR3 runs to 13 residues. Trimming removed 5 bases at V and 7 bases at J, with 12 bases between. The CDR3 DNA sequence: TGTGCCAGCAGCCCGGGACTACAGAACACCATATATTTT. Amino acids: CASSPGLQNTIYF.

This clone was observed once. V usage is TRBV28 and J usage is TRBJ1-4; D might be TRBD1 (6 bases). The CDR3 length is 15 residues. Trimming pared 3 bases from V and 5 bases from J, leaving 13 bases between. CDR1 and CDR2 from the germline V gene are MDHEN and SYDVKM. Written as DNA, the CDR3 is TGTGCCAGCAGTTTTTCCTGGGGGCCGAATGAAAAACTGTTTTTT. It specifies CASSFSWGPNEKLFF.